The 24 T cell receptor beta chains below all came from one sample that was sequenced in a study of Ad26.COV2.S vaccination and SARS-CoV-2 variants. Sequencing used immunoSEQ multiplex PCR; TCRdb keeps in-frame clones, though not all of them. The table shows fewer than 150,000 clones, with 86% occurring only once. The sample consisted of peripheral blood, taken after recovery from COVID-19. These receptors all come from a human donor who had recovered from COVID-19.

V and J are TRBV7-8 and TRBJ1-5; no definite D call. The CDR3 runs to 14 residues. Germline CDR1 is SGHVS and CDR2 is FQNEAQ. Trimming removed 2 bases from V and 0 bases from J, with 5 bases in between. The CDR3 sequence: CASSLWPSNQPQHF. The DNA of the CDR3 is TGTGCCAGCAGCTTATGGCCTAGCAATCAGCCCCAGCATTTT.

The rearrangement joins TRBV14 to TRBJ1-6; D is possibly TRBD1 (5 bases). The CDR3 extends over 13 amino acids. V lost 5 bases and J 8 bases, leaving 10 bases between the germline ends. Germline values: CDR1 SGHDN, CDR2 FVKESK. The CDR3 reads CASSYQGDSPLHF. The CDR3 region has the DNA TGTGCCAGCAGCTACCAGGGAGATTCACCCCTCCACTTT.

The chain has TRBV19 and TRBJ2-1, with no clear D. Germline CDR1 LNHDA, CDR2 SQIVND (reference sequence). V dropped 2 bases and J dropped 5 bases, with 4 bases sitting between them. The CDR3 is made up of 12 amino acids. The DNA of the CDR3 is TGTGCCAGTAGTATAACCAACAATGAGCAGTTCTTC. Amino acids: CASSITNNEQFF.

The chain joins TRBV5-1 to TRBJ2-5; 8 bases are shared with TRBD2. In germline, CDR1 is SGHRS, CDR2 YFSETQ. V trimming: 2 bases; J trimming: 0 bases; junction bases outside the gene matches: 9. The CDR3 sequence is 17 residues long. CDR3 residues: CASSLAGATLYQETQYF. The CDR3 DNA sequence: TGCGCCAGCAGCTTAGCGGGGGCTACCCTGTACCAAGAGACCCAGTACTTC.

This clone showed up just once. The chain couples TRBV11-2 to TRBJ1-4, with D uncertain. CDR1 SGHAT and CDR2 FQNNGV come from the germline V gene. This CDR3 comprises 15 residues. Trimming pared 5 bases from V and 4 bases from J, leaving 14 bases between. Here the CDR3 reads CASSPRWGYNEKLFF. CDR3 sequence (DNA): TGTGCCAGCAGCCCGAGATGGGGTTATAATGAAAAACTGTTTTTT.

The J gene is TRBJ2-7, the V gene TRBV7-2, with D unclear. CDR1 and CDR2 (germline): SGHTA, FQGNSA. This CDR3 region has 15 residues. Deletions cut 3 bases from V and 6 bases from J, with 18 bases between. In nucleotides, the CDR3 is TGTGCCAGCAGCTTTGCAGGTGGTTCATACGGCGAGCAGTACTTC. Translation gives CASSFAGGSYGEQYF.

This chain's CDR3 is CASSQDSPSESHEQFF. For the CDR3, the DNA is TGCGCCAGCAGCCAAGACTCACCTTCCGAATCCCATGAGCAGTTCTTC. The chain carries TRBV4-3 and TRBJ2-1; unclear D gene. CDR1 is LGHNA, CDR2 YSLEER, per germline. The CDR3 covers 16 residues. Trimming removed 0 bases from V and 8 bases from J, with 17 bases in between.

The V gene is TRBV12-5, the J gene TRBJ2-5; D remains unclear. The germline V gene has CDR1 LGHNT and CDR2 FRNRAP. Trimming took 2 bases from V and 2 from J, leaving 6 bases between them. This CDR3 region has 13 residues. In DNA, the CDR3 is TGTGCTAGTGGTTTGTGGCCACAAGAGACCCAGTACTTC. Translation gives CASGLWPQETQYF.

This clone was seen just once. The genes are TRBV7-2 and TRBJ2-1; D is uncertain. This CDR3 is 15 amino acids long. The V end was cut by 5 bases, the J end by 0 bases, with 11 bases between. Germline V gene lookup returns CDR1 SGHTA and CDR2 FQGNSA. The CDR3 DNA reads TGTGCCAGCAGCCCGACCGGTGGCTCCTACAATGAGCAGTTCTTC. Residues: CASSPTGGSYNEQFF.

V gene TRBV6-5 combines with J gene TRBJ2-1, with 9 bases lining up with TRBD1. This CDR3 comprises 14 residues. Trimming removed 7 bases from V and 8 bases from J; junction bases left unmatched: 9. Germline V gene lookup returns CDR1 MNHEY and CDR2 SVGAGI. CDR3 amino acids: CASMVQGATDEQFF. DNA for the CDR3: TGTGCCAGCATGGTACAGGGGGCGACGGATGAGCAGTTCTTC.

This chain uses TRBV5-6 with TRBJ2-7; a weak D match, TRBD1 (6 bases). Germline CDR1 and CDR2: SGHDT and YYEEEE. V was trimmed by 4 bases and J by 3 bases, leaving 14 bases between them. The CDR3 is 14 amino acids. This CDR3 is CASSRTGTRYEQYF. DNA for the CDR3: TGTGCCAGCAGCCGCACCGGGACACGCTACGAGCAGTACTTC.

The chain employs TRBV5-1 and TRBJ2-5, with D perhaps TRBD1 or TRBD2 (5 bases each). Looked up from germline, CDR1 is SGHRS and CDR2 is YFSETQ. This CDR3 comprises 12 residues. V was trimmed by 7 bases and J by 2 bases, leaving 9 bases between them. CDR3 sequence (DNA): TGCGCCAGCGGGACCTCACAAGAGACCCAGTACTTC. This translates into CASGTSQETQYF.

The chain has TRBV6-5 and TRBJ2-6; D gene uncertain. The ends were cut back, 2 bases at V and 0 bases at J, with 8 bases in the middle. The germline V gene has CDR1 MNHEY and CDR2 SVGAGI. There are 16 residues in the CDR3. DNA of the CDR3: TGTGCCAGCAGTTACGTCCCGATCTCTGGGGCCAACGTCCTGACTTTC. Protein sequence: CASSYVPISGANVLTF.

The chain carries TRBV7-8 and TRBJ2-7; 7 positions agree with TRBD1. The CDR3 loop spans 13 amino acids. The junction had 2 bases not matched to a gene; V was cut back by 3 bases and J by 3 bases. CDR1 is SGHVS, CDR2 FQNEAQ, per germline. The CDR3 coding sequence is TGTGCCAGCAGCTTGACAGGGAACTACGAGCAGTACTTC. Translating gives CASSLTGNYEQYF.

The gene calls are TRBV6-2 or TRBV6-3 and TRBJ1-5; D gene ambiguous. CDR1 MNHEY and CDR2 SVGEGT come from the germline V gene. Trimming took off 0 bases at V and 5 bases at J, with 8 bases between the two ends. This CDR3 spans 14 amino acids. For the CDR3, the DNA is TGTGCCAGCAGTTACTCGGGCAGTGATCAGCCCCAGCATTTT. The encoded protein is CASSYSGSDQPQHF.

This rearrangement joins TRBV27 to TRBJ2-1; tentatively, D is TRBD1 or TRBD2 (5 bases each). The CDR3 length is 15 residues. Germline V gene lookup returns CDR1 MNHEY and CDR2 SMNVEV (reference sequence). V was pared by 8 bases and J by 4 bases, with 18 bases between. The CDR3 DNA reads TGTGCCAGCCAAGAGGGACCCAACCCATACAATGAGCAGTTCTTC. Protein sequence: CASQEGPNPYNEQFF.

The chain combines TRBV7-9 with TRBJ2-7; the D gene is possibly TRBD1 (5 bases). V was cut by 5 bases and J by 5 bases, with 13 bases left in between. There are 13 residues in the CDR3. From germline, CDR1 is SEHNR and CDR2 FQNEAQ (reference sequence). CDR3 residues: CASSPDKPHEQYF. DNA of the CDR3: TGTGCCAGCAGCCCGGACAAACCCCACGAGCAGTACTTC.

This chain joins TRBV24-1 and TRBJ2-2, with unresolved D. The germline V gene has CDR1 KGHDR and CDR2 SFDVKD. V lost 6 bases to trimming and J lost 4 bases, with 2 bases between them. This CDR3 spans 11 amino acids. CDR3: CATSRTGELFF. CDR3 DNA sequence: TGTGCCACCAGTCGCACCGGGGAGCTGTTTTTT.

The chain links TRBV5-1 to TRBJ2-5; D is possibly TRBD2 (5 bases). The V end was cut by 6 bases, the J end by 3 bases, with 18 bases between. Germline V gene lookup returns CDR1 SGHRS and CDR2 YFSETQ. The CDR3 is 15 amino acids. The CDR3 coding sequence is TGCGCCAGCAACCCCTCGAGAGGGATCGAAGAGACCCAGTACTTC. It yields the protein CASNPSRGIEETQYF. Complete variable domain (other parts from reference TRBV5-1 and TRBJ2-5): KAGVTQTPRYLIKTRGQQVTLSCSPISGHRSVSWYQQTPGQGLQFLFEYFSETQRNKGNFPGRFSGRQFSNSRSEMNVSTLELGDSALYLCASNPSRGIEETQYFGPGTRLLVL.

The V call is TRBV11-2, the J call TRBJ2-7; TRBD1 might be the D (6 bases). V lost 4 bases and J 1 base, leaving 11 bases between the germline ends. The germline V gene encodes CDR1 SGHAT and CDR2 FQNNGV. The CDR3 is 14 residues long. CDR3 bases: TGTGCCAGCAGCTCACCAGGGGTTTCCTACGAGCAGTACTTC. Amino acids: CASSSPGVSYEQYF.

The chain carries TRBV7-2 and TRBJ2-2, with D tentatively TRBD1 or TRBD2 (5 bases each). Per the germline V gene, CDR1 is SGHTA and CDR2 is FQGNSA. Trimming shortened V by 4 bases and J by 3 bases, and 18 bases separated the two germline ends. The CDR3 totals 17 residues. CDR3 protein: CASSSGRIRGDTGELFF. The CDR3 DNA reads TGTGCCAGCAGCTCCGGACGGATACGAGGGGACACCGGGGAGCTGTTTTTT. Full variable domain (missing parts from reference TRBV7-2 and TRBJ2-2): GAGVSQSPSNKVTEKGKDVELRCDPISGHTALYWYRQSLGQGLEFLIYFQGNSAPDKSGLPSDRFSAERTGGSVSTLTIQRTQQEDSAVYLCASSSGRIRGDTGELFFGEGSRLTVL.

The chain employs TRBV6-2 or TRBV6-3 and TRBJ1-2, with 8 bases aligning to TRBD1. The V and J ends lost 2 bases and 5 bases, in that order; junction bases with no gene match: 19. The CDR3 is 19 residues long. Looked up from germline, CDR1 is MNHEY and CDR2 is SVGEGT. The CDR3 region has the DNA TGTGCCAGCAGTTACCCCCCACGGGCCGGGACAGGTCCGGGGTATGGCTACACCTTC. Protein product: CASSYPPRAGTGPGYGYTF.

The V gene is TRBV14, the J gene TRBJ1-2; 9 nucleotides match TRBD1. V was pared by 4 bases and J by 8 bases, with 11 bases of the junction left unmatched. CDR1 and CDR2 from the germline V gene are SGHDN and FVKESK. The CDR3 contains 15 residues. CDR3 protein: CASSLLQGALRGYTF. The CDR3 DNA reads as TGTGCCAGCAGCCTCTTACAGGGGGCACTTCGGGGCTACACCTTC.

This clone was seen once. The V call is TRBV3-1 (or the pseudogene TRBV3-2), the J call TRBJ2-3, with 12 bases fitting TRBD2. Germline V lookup: CDR1 LGHDT, CDR2 YNNKEL (reference sequence). The junction had 6 bases not matched to a gene; V was cut back by 2 bases and J by 0 bases. The CDR3 loop spans 18 amino acids. DNA for the CDR3: TGTGCCAGCAGCCAATCGGCTAGCGGGGGGGGAAGCACAGATACGCAGTATTTT. As protein: CASSQSASGGGSTDTQYF.